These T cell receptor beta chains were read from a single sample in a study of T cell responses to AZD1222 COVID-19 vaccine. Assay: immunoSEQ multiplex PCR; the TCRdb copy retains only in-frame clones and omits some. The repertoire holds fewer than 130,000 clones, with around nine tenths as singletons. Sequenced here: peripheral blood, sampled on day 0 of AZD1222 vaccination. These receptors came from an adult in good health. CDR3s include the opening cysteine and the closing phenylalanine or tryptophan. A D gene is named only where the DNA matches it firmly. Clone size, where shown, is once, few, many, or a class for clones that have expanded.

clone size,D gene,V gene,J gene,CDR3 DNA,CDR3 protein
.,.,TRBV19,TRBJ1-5,TGTGCCAGTAGTCCCCAGGGAATGGTAAATCAGCCCCAGCATTTT,CASSPQGMVNQPQHF
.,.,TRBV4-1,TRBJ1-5,TGCGCCAGCAGCCAAGATAGCAATCAGCCCCAGCATTTT,CASSQDSNQPQHF
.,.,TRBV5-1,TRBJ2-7,TGCGCCAGCAGCTTGGAGAGGGGAGACGATGATGGGCAGTACTTC,CASSLERGDDDGQYF
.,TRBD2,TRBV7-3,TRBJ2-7,TGTGCCAGCAGCTCAGGACTAGCGGGGGCCTACGAGCAGTACTTC,CASSSGLAGAYEQYF
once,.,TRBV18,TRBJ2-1,TGTGCCAGCTCACCGGGGCAGGGTACCTACAATGAGCAGTTCTTC,CASSPGQGTYNEQFF
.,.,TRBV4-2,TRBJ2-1,TGTGCCAGCAGCTCCCCGGATAGGGGGGCCTACAATGAGCAGTTCTTC,CASSSPDRGAYNEQFF
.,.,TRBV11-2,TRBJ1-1,TGTGCCAGCAGCTTAGTGCAGGCTGAAGCTTTCTTT,CASSLVQAEAFF
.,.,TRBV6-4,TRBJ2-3,TGTGCCAGCGCCCGGGAAGCCGCTTCTAGCACAGATACGCAGTATTTT,CASAREAASSTDTQYF
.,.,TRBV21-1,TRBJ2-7,TGTGCCAGCAGCATCTCCCGTTTCTGGGTGGGGTCCTACGAGCAGTACTTC,CASSISRFWVGSYEQYF
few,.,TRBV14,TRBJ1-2,TGTGCCAGCAGCCCAATTGATGGTAACTATGGCTACACCTTC,CASSPIDGNYGYTF
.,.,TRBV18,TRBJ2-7,TGTGCCAGCTCACCACCTCAGGGGCAGGGAGTAGCTGAGCAGTACTTC,CASSPPQGQGVAEQYF
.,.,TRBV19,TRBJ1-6,TGTGCCAGTACCATAAACAGCCTCGGTTCACCCCTCCACTTT,CASTINSLGSPLHF
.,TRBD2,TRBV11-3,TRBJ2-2,TGTGCCAGCAGCTCAGGGCTAGCGGTCAACACCGGGGAGCTGTTTTTT,CASSSGLAVNTGELFF
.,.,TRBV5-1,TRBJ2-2,TGCGCCAGCAGCTTGGGGACTACACTCGGGGAGCTGTTTTTT,CASSLGTTLGELFF
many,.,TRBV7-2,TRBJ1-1,TGTGCCAGCAGGAGGGACTCTCTTTATGAAGCTTTCTTT,CASRRDSLYEAFF
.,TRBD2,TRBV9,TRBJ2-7,TGTGCCAGCAACGAGGGCGGGACTACATTCTACGAGCAGTACTTC,CASNEGGTTFYEQYF
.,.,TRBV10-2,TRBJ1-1,TGCGCCAGCAGTGATGTGGGGGCTGCTGAAGCTTTCTTT,CASSDVGAAEAFF
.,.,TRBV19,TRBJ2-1,TGTGCCAGTATAGGAACTTCTTCGTACAATGAGCAGTTCTTC,CASIGTSSYNEQFF
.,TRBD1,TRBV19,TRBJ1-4,TGTGCCAGCCTCTCCAGGGGGCTCGATGAAAAACTGTTTTTT,CASLSRGLDEKLFF
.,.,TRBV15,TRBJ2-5,TGTGCCACCAGCAGAGTACAAGCGATTAAAGAGACCCAGTACTTC,CATSRVQAIKETQYF
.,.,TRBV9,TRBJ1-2,TGTGCCAGCAGTCCTATTGGGTCCAAGCCCCTTTATGGCTACACCTTC,CASSPIGSKPLYGYTF
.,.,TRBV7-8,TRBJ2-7,TGTGCCAGCAGCTTAGTCGGTGGTTCCTACGAGCAGTACTTC,CASSLVGGSYEQYF
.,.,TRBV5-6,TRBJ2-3,TGTGCCAGCAGTGACAAGTCAGGCGCAGATACGCAGTATTTT,CASSDKSGADTQYF
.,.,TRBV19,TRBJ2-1,TGTGCCAGTAGTATAGGGGCAGCGTCGAATGAGCAGTTCTTC,CASSIGAASNEQFF
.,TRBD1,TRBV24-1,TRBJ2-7,TGTGCCACCAGTGATGCTGACAGGGCTACCTACGAGCAGTACTTC,CATSDADRATYEQYF
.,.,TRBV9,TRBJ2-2,TGTGCCAGCAGCGGACGGGTAGCGGTGAACACCGGGGAGCTGTTTTTT,CASSGRVAVNTGELFF
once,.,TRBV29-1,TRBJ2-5,TGCAGCGTTGTAACAGGACAAGAGACCCAGTACTTC,CSVVTGQETQYF
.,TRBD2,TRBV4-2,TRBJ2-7,TGTGCCAGCAGCCAAGGGGGGCTAGCGGGGTCCTACGAGCAGTACTTC,CASSQGGLAGSYEQYF
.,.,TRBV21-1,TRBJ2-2,TGTGCCAGCAGCAATCCAACGGCTAGCGGGAGACACATGGGCACCGGGGAGCTGTTTTTT,CASSNPTASGRHMGTGELFF
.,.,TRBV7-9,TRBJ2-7,TGTGCCAGCAGCTTAGAAAGCAGGGTCTACGAGCAGTACTTC,CASSLESRVYEQYF
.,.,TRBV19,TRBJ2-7,TGTGCCAGTAGTATGATGAAGGCTAGTGCGCAGTACTTC,CASSMMKASAQYF
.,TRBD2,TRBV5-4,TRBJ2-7,TGTGCCAGCAGCCCGGGACTAGCTTCCTCCTACGAGCAGTACTTC,CASSPGLASSYEQYF
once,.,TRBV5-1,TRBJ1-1,TGCGCCAGCAGCCAGACAGGTACGAACACTGAAGCTTTCTTT,CASSQTGTNTEAFF
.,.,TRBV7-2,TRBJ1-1,TGTGCCAGCAGCCGCCAGACGAACACTGAAGCTTTCTTT,CASSRQTNTEAFF
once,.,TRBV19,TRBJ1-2,TGTGCCAGTACATGGGATACGGGGTCTTATGGCTACACCTTC,CASTWDTGSYGYTF
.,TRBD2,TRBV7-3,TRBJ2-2,TGTGCCAGCAGCTTAATCCCCGGGACTAGCGGGAGAACCGGGGAGCTGTTTTTT,CASSLIPGTSGRTGELFF
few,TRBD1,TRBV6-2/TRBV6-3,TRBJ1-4,TGTGCCAGCAGTTACGGAGGGGGCGCATTTGAAAAACTGTTTTTT,CASSYGGGAFEKLFF